The clone carrying this T cell receptor beta chain was recorded only once. Germline-derived CDR1 and CDR2 are MNHNS and SASEGT. This CDR3 is built from 18 residues. V dropped 0 bases and J dropped 1; count of bases not matched to a gene: 10. This record comes from a study of blood T cell repertoires in COVID-19. The repertoire was sequenced with immunoSEQ multiplex PCR; TCRdb's copy has only in-frame clones and lacks some. The sample includes 200,000 to 250,000 clones, 88% of them seen just once. The source material was peripheral blood. The TCR originated in a woman aged 60 to 75 with acute or convalescent COVID-19. The chain has TRBV6-1 and TRBJ1-1; TRBD1 matches 8 bases. This chain's CDR3 is CASSEAQDRAGGNTEAFF. CDR3 sequence (DNA): TGTGCCAGCAGTGAAGCGCAGGACAGGGCAGGAGGGAACACTGAAGCTTTCTTT.